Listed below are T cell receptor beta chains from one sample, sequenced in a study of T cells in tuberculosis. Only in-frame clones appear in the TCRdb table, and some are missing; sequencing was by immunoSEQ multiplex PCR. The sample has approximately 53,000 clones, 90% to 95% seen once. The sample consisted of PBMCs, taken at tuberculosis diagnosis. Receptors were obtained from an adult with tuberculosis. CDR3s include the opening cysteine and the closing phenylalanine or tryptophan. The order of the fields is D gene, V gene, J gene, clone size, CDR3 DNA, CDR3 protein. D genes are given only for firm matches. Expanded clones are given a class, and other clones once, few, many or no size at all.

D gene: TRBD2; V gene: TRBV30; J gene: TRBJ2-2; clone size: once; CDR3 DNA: TGTGCCTGGAGTAACTGGGTAGCGGGAAAAAACACCGGGGAGCTGTTTTTT; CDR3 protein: CAWSNWVAGKNTGELFF
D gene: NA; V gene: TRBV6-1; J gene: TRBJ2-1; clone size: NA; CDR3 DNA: TGTGCCAGCATTAGGACAGCCTACAATGAGCAGTTCTTC; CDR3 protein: CASIRTAYNEQFF
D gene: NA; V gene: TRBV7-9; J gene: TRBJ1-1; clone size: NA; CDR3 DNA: TGTGCCAGCAGCTCCCGACAGGAACTGAACACTGAAGCTTTCTTT; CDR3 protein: CASSSRQELNTEAFF
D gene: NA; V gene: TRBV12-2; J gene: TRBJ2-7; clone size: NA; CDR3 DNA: TGTGCAAGTCGCTTAGCTCCGGGACTAGCGGGAGACTACGGCTCCTACGAGCAGTACTTC; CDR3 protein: CASRLAPGLAGDYGSYEQYF
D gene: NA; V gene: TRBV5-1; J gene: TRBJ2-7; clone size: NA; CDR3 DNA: TGCGCCAGCAGGGACAATTCCTACGAGCAGTACTTC; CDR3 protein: CASRDNSYEQYF
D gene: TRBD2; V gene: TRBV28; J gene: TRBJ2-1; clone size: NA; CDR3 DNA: TGTTCTGGCGGGAGCTGGAATGAGCAGTTCTTC; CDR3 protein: CSGGSWNEQFF
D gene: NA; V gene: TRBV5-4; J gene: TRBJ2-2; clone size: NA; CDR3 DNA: TGTGCCAGCAGCCGTACAGGCAATCCGAACACCGGGGAGCTGTTTTTT; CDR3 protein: CASSRTGNPNTGELFF
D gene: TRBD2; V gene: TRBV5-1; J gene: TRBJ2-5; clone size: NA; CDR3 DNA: TGCGCCAGCAGCTCCGGGACTAGCGGGAAAGAGACCCAGTACTTC; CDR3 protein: CASSSGTSGKETQYF
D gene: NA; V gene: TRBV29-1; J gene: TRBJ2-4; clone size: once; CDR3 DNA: TGCAGCGTGGGGCCTCTAGCCAAAAACATTCAGTACTTC; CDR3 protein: CSVGPLAKNIQYF
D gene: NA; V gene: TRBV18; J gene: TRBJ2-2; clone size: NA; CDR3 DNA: TGTGCCAGCTCACCACTTTCTGGGAGCACCGGGGAGCTGTTTTTT; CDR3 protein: CASSPLSGSTGELFF
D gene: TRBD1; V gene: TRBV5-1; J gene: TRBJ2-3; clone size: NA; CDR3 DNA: TGCGCCAGCAGCTTGGAGGGACAGGGGGTTGGTACAGATACGCAGTATTTT; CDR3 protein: CASSLEGQGVGTDTQYF
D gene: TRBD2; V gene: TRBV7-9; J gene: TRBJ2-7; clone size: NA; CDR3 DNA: TGTGCCAGCAGCTTAGCGCAAGCGGGATTCTACGAGCAGTACTTC; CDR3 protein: CASSLAQAGFYEQYF
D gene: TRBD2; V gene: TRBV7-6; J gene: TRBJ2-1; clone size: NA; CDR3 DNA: TGTGCCAGCAGCTTATCCCATGGGGAACTAGCGGGAGATGATGAGCAGTTCTTC; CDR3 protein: CASSLSHGELAGDDEQFF
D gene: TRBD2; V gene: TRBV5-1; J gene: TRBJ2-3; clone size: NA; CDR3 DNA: TGCGCCAGCAGCTCGGGGACTAGCGGGTTCTCCGCACAGAGCACAGATACGCAGTATTTT; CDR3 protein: CASSSGTSGFSAQSTDTQYF
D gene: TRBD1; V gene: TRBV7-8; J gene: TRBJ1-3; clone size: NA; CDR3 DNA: TGTGCCAGCAGCCCGCGACAGGGAGCTGGAAACACCATATATTTT; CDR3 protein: CASSPRQGAGNTIYF
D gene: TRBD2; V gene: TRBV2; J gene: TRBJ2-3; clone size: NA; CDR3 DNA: TGTGCCAGCAGTGATAGCGGGAGAAGCACAGATACGCAGTATTTT; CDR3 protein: CASSDSGRSTDTQYF
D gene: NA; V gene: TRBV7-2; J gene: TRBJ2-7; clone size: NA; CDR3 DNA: TGTGCCAGCAGCTTCGGGACAAACTCCTACGAGCAGTACTTC; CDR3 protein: CASSFGTNSYEQYF
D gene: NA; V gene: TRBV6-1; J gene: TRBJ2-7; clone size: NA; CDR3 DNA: TGTGCCAGCACCTGGAGCGGTCCCTACGAGCAGTACTTC; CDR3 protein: CASTWSGPYEQYF
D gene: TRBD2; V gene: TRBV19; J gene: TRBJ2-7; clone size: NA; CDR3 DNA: TGTGCCAGTAGTATTCGGGGGGGCGACTCACGGCAGTACTTC; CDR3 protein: CASSIRGGDSRQYF
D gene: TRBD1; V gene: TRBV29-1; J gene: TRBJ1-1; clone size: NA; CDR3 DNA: TGCAGCGCCAGGACAGGGGGCACTGAAGCTTTCTTT; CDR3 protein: CSARTGGTEAFF
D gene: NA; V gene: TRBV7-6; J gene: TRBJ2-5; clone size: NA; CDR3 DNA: TGTGCCAGCAGCCCCCTACGCAATTTTCAAGAGACCCAGTACTTC; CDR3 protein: CASSPLRNFQETQYF
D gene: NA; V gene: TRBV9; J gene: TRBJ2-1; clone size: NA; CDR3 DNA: TGTGCCAGCAGCCCCCACCCCGGGACTGACAACAATGAGCAGTTCTTC; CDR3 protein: CASSPHPGTDNNEQFF
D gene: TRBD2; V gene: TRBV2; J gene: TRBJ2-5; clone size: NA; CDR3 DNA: TGTGCCAGCAGTGAAGCGCGCGGGAGCATTCGGCGGACCCAGTACTTC; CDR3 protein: CASSEARGSIRRTQYF
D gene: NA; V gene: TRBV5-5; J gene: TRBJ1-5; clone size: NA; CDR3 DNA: TGTGCCAGCAGCCCCCCTCACGGGGCAGGGGGCAATCAGCCCCAGCATTTT; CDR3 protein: CASSPPHGAGGNQPQHF
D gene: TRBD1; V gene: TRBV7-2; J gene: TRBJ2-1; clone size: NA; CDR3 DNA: TGTGCCAGCAGCTCTCGGGACAGGGGGCGACCGGAGCAGTTCTTC; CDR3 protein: CASSSRDRGRPEQFF
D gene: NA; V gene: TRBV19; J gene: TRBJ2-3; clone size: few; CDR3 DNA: TGTGCCAGTAGTGGGGTCGGGGGCACAGATACGCAGTATTTT; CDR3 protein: CASSGVGGTDTQYF
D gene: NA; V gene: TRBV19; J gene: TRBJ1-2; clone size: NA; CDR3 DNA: TGTGCCAGTAGCACCTTCGGAGATGCCAGCCGGGGCTACACCTTC; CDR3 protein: CASSTFGDASRGYTF
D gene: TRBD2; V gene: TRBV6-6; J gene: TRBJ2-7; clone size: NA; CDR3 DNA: TGTGCCAGCAGCACCCGGTCTAGCGGGAGCTCCTACGAGCAGTACTTC; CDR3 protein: CASSTRSSGSSYEQYF
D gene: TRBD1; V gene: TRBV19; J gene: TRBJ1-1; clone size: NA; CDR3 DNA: TGTGCCAGTAGTACCCAGGAGGGGGCGCCAGCCGCTGAAGCTTTCTTT; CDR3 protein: CASSTQEGAPAAEAFF
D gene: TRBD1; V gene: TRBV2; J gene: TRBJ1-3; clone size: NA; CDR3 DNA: TGTGCCAGCAGTGAAGCGGGGGGACAGGGAAACACCATATATTTT; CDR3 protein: CASSEAGGQGNTIYF
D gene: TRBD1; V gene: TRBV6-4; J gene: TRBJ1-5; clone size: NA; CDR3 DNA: TGTGCCAGCACTCACCAGGGGGAGCGCAATCAGCCCCAGCATTTT; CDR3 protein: CASTHQGERNQPQHF
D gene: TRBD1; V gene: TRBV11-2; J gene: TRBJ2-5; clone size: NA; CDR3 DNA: TGTGCCAGCAGCTGGGGCCCTGGACAGGGAGATGGAGAGACCCAGTACTTC; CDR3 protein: CASSWGPGQGDGETQYF
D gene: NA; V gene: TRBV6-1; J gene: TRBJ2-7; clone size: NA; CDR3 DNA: TGTGCCAGCAGCGAACGGTTGTCCGGTGGGGCTTCCTACGAGCAGTACTTC; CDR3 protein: CASSERLSGGASYEQYF
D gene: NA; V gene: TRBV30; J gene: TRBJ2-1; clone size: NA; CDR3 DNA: TGTGCCTGGAGTGTACGTTACGGAATGGTAACGGGCTCCTACAATGAGCAGTTCTTC; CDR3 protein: CAWSVRYGMVTGSYNEQFF